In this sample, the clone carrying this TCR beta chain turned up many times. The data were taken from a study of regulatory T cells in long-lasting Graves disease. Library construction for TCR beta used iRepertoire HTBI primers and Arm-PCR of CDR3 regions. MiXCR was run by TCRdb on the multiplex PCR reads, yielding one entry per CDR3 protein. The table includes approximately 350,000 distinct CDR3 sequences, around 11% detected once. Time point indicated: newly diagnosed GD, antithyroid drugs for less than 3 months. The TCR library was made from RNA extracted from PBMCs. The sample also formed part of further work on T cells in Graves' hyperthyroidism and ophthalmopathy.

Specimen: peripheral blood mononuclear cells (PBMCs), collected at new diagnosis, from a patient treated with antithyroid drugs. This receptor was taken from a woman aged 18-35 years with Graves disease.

The CDR3 sequence is CASSPTVGETQYF. The CDR3 region has the DNA TGTGCCAGCAGCCCCACCGTGGGTGAGACCCAGTACTTC. V gene TRBV7-3 combines with J gene TRBJ2-5; D call uncertain. The CDR3 length is 13 residues. The V end lost 5 bases, the J end lost 5 bases, and 12 bases lay between the germline ends. The germline V gene has CDR1 SGHTA and CDR2 FQGTGA.